A single sample gave rise to the 2 T cell receptor beta chains below, sequenced in a study of cytomegalovirus exposure and HLA in healthy donors. Libraries were prepared by immunoSEQ multiplex PCR; TCRdb keeps only in-frame clonotypes and omits some of them. Of about 190,000 clones listed, over 65% are singletons. The specimen sequenced was PBMCs. These receptors all stem from a man between 18 and 29 years old in good health and CMV-seropositive.

This chain uses TRBV30 with TRBJ2-2; the match to TRBD2 covers 9 bases. Germline loops: CDR1 GTSNPN, CDR2 SVGIG (reference sequence). V lost 4 bases to trimming and J lost 4 bases; unmatched junction nucleotides: 13. This CDR3 is built from 17 residues. Written as DNA, the CDR3 is TGTGCCTGGACCCGAGGAGCGGGAGGACTCCTCACCGGGGAGCTGTTTTTT. This codes for CAWTRGAGGLLTGELFF.

The rearrangement uses TRBV4-1 and TRBJ2-3, with a tentative D call TRBD2 (7 bases). V was cut by 10 bases and J by 4 bases, with 15 bases left in between. The CDR3 length is 13 residues. Germline assignment: CDR1 MGHRA and CDR2 YSYEKL. The CDR3 sequence: CATRGAVADTQYF. The CDR3 DNA is TGCGCCACCCGGGGGGCTGTGGCAGATACGCAGTATTTT.